The entry below gives a single T cell receptor beta chain sequence along with its context. Its specificity is unknown. This entry is derived from a study of shared clonotypes between healthy human individuals. Findings and caveats of the study: Shared clonotypes across all four donors exceeded non-shared ones in generation probability.

Sequenced by immunoSEQ multiplex PCR; TCRdb stores in-frame clones only, minus some. The table shows around 2.5 million clones, with 93% occurring only once. The sequenced sample consisted of naive CD4+ T cells from PBMCs. Subset in this sample: CD45RA+ positively selected. The TCR comes from a young man in good health. Some clones in this sample may be carry-over from other donors' samples.

CDR3 DNA sequence: TGTGCCAGCAGCGAGAATTTGAACACTGAAGCTTTCTTT. The encoded protein is CASSENLNTEAFF. The genes are TRBV9 and TRBJ1-1; D is undetermined. Germline CDR1 and CDR2: SGDLS and YYNGEE. This CDR3 is built from 13 residues. Trimming took 3 bases from V and 0 from J, leaving 6 bases between them.